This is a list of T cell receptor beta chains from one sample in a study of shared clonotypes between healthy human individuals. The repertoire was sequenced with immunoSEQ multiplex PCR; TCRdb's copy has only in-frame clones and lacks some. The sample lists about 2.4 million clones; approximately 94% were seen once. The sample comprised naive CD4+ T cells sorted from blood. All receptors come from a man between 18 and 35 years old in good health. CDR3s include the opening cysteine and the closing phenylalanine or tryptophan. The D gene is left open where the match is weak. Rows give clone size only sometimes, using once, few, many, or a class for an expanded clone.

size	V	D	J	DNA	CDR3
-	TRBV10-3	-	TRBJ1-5	TGTGCCATCAGTGGTGGAGTTCAGCCCCAGCATTTT	CAISGGVQPQHF
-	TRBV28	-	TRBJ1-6	TGTGCCAGCAGTTCCCCGGGATTAGGGTATTCACCCCTCCACTTT	CASSSPGLGYSPLHF
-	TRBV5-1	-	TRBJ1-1	TGCGCCAGCAGCCAGGGAGACAGGAACACTGAAGCTTTCTTT	CASSQGDRNTEAFF
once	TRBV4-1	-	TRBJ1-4	TGCGCCAGCAGCCAAGAGGGGGGACACCACAATGAAAAACTGTTTTTT	CASSQEGGHHNEKLFF
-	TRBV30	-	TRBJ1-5	TGTGCCTGGAGTGTACCCAGGACGGGAAACAATCAGCCCCAGCATTTT	CAWSVPRTGNNQPQHF
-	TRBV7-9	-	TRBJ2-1	TGTGCCAGCAGCTTAGACAAGGGCCCATCCTACAATGAGCAGTTCTTC	CASSLDKGPSYNEQFF
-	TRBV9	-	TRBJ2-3	TGTGCCAGCAGCGTATCCAGCGGGAGCACAGATACGCAGTATTTT	CASSVSSGSTDTQYF
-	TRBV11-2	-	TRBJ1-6	TGTGCCAGCAGCTTAGATCGAGATTCACCCCTCCACTTT	CASSLDRDSPLHF
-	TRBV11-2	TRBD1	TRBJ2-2	TGTGCCAGCAGCTTAGATTTGACCAAAACAGGGGACACCGGGGAGCTGTTTTTT	CASSLDLTKTGDTGELFF
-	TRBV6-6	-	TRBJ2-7	TGTGCCAGCAGTTCTCCAGGGAATCCGCCTTACGAGCAGTACTTC	CASSSPGNPPYEQYF
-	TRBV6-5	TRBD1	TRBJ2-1	TGTGCCAGCAGTTACTCGGGACAGGGTGGGAACTATGAGCAGTTCTTC	CASSYSGQGGNYEQFF
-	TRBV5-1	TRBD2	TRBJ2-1	TGCGCCAGCAGCTTGTTGACTAGCGGGGGGGCGAATGAGCAGTTCTTC	CASSLLTSGGANEQFF
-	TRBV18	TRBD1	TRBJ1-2	TGTGCCAGCTCACCATTCGAGGGGGCGCGGGGCTACACCTTC	CASSPFEGARGYTF
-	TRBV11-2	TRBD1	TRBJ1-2	TGTGCCAGCAGCCGGTGGGACAGTCTTATCTATGGCTACACCTTC	CASSRWDSLIYGYTF
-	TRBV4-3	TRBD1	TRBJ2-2	TGCGCCAGCAGCCAATGGCCCTGGGGGCAGGGGGCGCGAACCGGGGAGCTGTTTTTT	CASSQWPWGQGARTGELFF
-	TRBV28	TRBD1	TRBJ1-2	TGTGCCAGCGCCGAGGGGACAGGAGCCTCGGAGGGCTACACCTTC	CASAEGTGASEGYTF
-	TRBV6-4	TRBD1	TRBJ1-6	TGTGCCAGCAGCCGGACAGGGGTAAATTCACCCCTCCACTTT	CASSRTGVNSPLHF
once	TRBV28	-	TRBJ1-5	TGTGCCAGCAGTTTACGCAGGGGAGAGGGCAATCAGCCCCAGCATTTT	CASSLRRGEGNQPQHF
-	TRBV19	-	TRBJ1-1	TGTGCCAGTAGAATAAGACCCGAGGAAGGGACTGAAGCTTTCTTT	CASRIRPEEGTEAFF
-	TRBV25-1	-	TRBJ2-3	TGTGCCAGCAGTGGCCAACGGGGGATTAGCACAGATACGCAGTATTTT	CASSGQRGISTDTQYF
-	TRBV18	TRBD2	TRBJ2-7	TGTGCCAGCTCACCTACTAGCGGGGGGGAGTACGAGCAGTACTTC	CASSPTSGGEYEQYF
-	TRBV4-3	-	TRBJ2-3	TGCGCCAGCAGCCAAGCGGGGGCTAACACAGATACGCAGTATTTT	CASSQAGANTDTQYF
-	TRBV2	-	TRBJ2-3	TGTGCCAGCAGTGAAAGCGGGTCCACAGATACGCAGTATTTT	CASSESGSTDTQYF
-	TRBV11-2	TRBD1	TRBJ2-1	TGTGCCAGCAGCTTAGGAGGACAGGGTTTAAATGAGCAGTTCTTC	CASSLGGQGLNEQFF
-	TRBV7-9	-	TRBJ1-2	TGTGCCAGCAGCCCACAGGCCGCGGGGGTTGGCTACACCTTC	CASSPQAAGVGYTF
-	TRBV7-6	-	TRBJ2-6	TGTGCCAGCAGCTGGCAAGAGAGCTCTGGGGCCAACGTCCTGACTTTC	CASSWQESSGANVLTF
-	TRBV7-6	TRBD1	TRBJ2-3	TGTGCCAGCAGCTTGGGACAGGGGACGACAGATACGCAGTATTTT	CASSLGQGTTDTQYF
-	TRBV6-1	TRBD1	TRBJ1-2	TGTGCCAGCAGTGCGACAGGGAACTATGGCTACACCTTC	CASSATGNYGYTF
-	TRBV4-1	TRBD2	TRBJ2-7	TGCGCCAGCAGCCAAGACTGGACTAGTCGTCGCGAGCAGTACTTC	CASSQDWTSRREQYF
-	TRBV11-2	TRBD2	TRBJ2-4	TGTGCCAGCAGCTCTTACCCCTTGACTAGCGGGACCGAAAACATTCAGTACTTC	CASSSYPLTSGTENIQYF
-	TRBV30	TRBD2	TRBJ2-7	TGTGCCTGGAGGACCGGGACTAGGACCTCGGAGCAGTACTTC	CAWRTGTRTSEQYF
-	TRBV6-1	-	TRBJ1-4	TGTGCCAGCAGGGGGGGCCAGGGCGATGAAAAACTGTTTTTT	CASRGGQGDEKLFF
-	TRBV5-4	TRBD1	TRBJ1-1	TGTGCCAGCAGCTGGGGGGACAGGGGGCGTTTGGGCACTGAAGCTTTCTTT	CASSWGDRGRLGTEAFF
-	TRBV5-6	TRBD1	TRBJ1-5	TGTGCCAGCAGCTCGGGGCAGGGGGCAGGGCAGCCCCAGCATTTT	CASSSGQGAGQPQHF
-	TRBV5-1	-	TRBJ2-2	TGCGCCAGCAGCTTGGGTGCAGGGTTAACCGGGGAGCTGTTTTTT	CASSLGAGLTGELFF
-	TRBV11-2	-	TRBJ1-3	TGTGCCAGCAGCTTAGACCGGGGGAGCTCTGGAAACACCATATATTTT	CASSLDRGSSGNTIYF
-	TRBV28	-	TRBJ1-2	TGTGCCAGCAGGGGGGACTATGGCTACACCTTC	CASRGDYGYTF
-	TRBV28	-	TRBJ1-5	TGTGCCAGCAGTTTCAGGATGGTCTCCCCTAGCAATCAGCCCCAGCATTTT	CASSFRMVSPSNQPQHF
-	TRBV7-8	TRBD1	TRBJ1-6	TGTGCCAGCAGCCCAAGACAGGGTCTAAATTCACCCCTCCACTTT	CASSPRQGLNSPLHF
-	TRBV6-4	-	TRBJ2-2	TGTGCCAGCAGAGGGGACACCGGAACCGGGGAGCTGTTTTTT	CASRGDTGTGELFF
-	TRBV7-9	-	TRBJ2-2	TGTGCCAGCAGCTTCGGAGGGAGTAAGGGCACCGGGGAGCTGTTTTTT	CASSFGGSKGTGELFF
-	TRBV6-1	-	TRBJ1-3	TGTGCCAGCTTTGATTTGACAGTCTCTGGAAACACCATATATTTT	CASFDLTVSGNTIYF
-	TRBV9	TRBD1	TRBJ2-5	TGTGCCAGCAGCGCCGCCGGGACAGGGAAAGAGACCCAGTACTTC	CASSAAGTGKETQYF
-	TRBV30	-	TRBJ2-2	TGTGCCTGGAGCCAGGGTGGTCCCGGGGAGCTGTTTTTT	CAWSQGGPGELFF
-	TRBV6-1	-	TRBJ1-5	TGTGCCAGCAGTGGTCCCAGCAGGGGCGGACCACTTTATAGCAATCAGCCCCAGCATTTT	CASSGPSRGGPLYSNQPQHF
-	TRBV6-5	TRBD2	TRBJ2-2	TGTGCCAGCAGCCACTGGACTAGCGGTACTGGGGAGCTGTTTTTT	CASSHWTSGTGELFF
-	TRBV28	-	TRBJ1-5	TGTGCCAGCAGCTCTGAACGGGACAGCAATCAGCCCCAGCATTTT	CASSSERDSNQPQHF
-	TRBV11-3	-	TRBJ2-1	TGTGCCAGCAGCCGCGGGGACGCGATAAACAATGAGCAGTTCTTC	CASSRGDAINNEQFF
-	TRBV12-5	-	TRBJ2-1	TGTGCTAGTGGTTTGGTACTTGGACAGTCGGGGGGCTACAATGAGCAGTTCTTC	CASGLVLGQSGGYNEQFF
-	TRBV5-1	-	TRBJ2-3	TGCGCCAGCAGCCGCCCAGCAGATACGCAGTATTTT	CASSRPADTQYF
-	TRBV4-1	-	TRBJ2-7	TGCGCCAGCAGCGTACCCGGGACCACCTACGAGCAGTACTTC	CASSVPGTTYEQYF
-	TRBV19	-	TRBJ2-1	TGTGCCAGTAGTATAGAGGCGGGATACAATGAGCAGTTCTTC	CASSIEAGYNEQFF
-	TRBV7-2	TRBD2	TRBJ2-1	TGTGCCAGCAGCCCAAAGGGGACTAGCGGGAGCCATGAGCAGTTCTTC	CASSPKGTSGSHEQFF
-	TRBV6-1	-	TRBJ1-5	TGTGCCAGCAGTGAAAGAAGGGCCCCAGGGCAGGGGCATCAGCCCCAGCATTTT	CASSERRAPGQGHQPQHF
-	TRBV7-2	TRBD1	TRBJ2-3	TGTGCCAGCAGCCAGGGACAGGGAGGCACAGATACGCAGTATTTT	CASSQGQGGTDTQYF
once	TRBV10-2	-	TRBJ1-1	TGCGCCAGCAGAGAGGGGAACACTGAAGCTTTCTTT	CASREGNTEAFF
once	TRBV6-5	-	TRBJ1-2	TGTGCCAGCAGTTACCGGCCAGGGGACTATGGCTACACCTTC	CASSYRPGDYGYTF
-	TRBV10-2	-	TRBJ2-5	TGCGCCAGCAGTGAGAACCCCGGCGGCCTCCAAGAGACCCAGTACTTC	CASSENPGGLQETQYF